Sequencing of this T cell receptor beta chain was carried out in a study of blood T cell repertoires in COVID-19. In the study overall: The United States, Italy and Spain provided the acute and convalescent COVID-19 samples. From T cells, B-cell-depleted T cells, or PBMCs came the material, which was cDNA or gDNA.

Source study methods: Amplification of reference gene primers was used by the study to estimate nucleated cell counts. Clones were sequenced by immunoSEQ multiplex PCR, and TCRdb holds only the in-frame ones, with some missing. From that table come the V and J calls and clone size; the DNA was used to work out D and trimming. The profile shows fewer than 250,000 clones, roughly 80% of them singletons. Losses at the gene ends were 4 bases for V and 6 bases for J; bases not matched to a gene: 6. Germline CDR1 and CDR2: SGHNT and YENEEA. This CDR3 region has 15 residues. The receptor was derived from a man in his 60s with acute or convalescent COVID-19. The V and J genes are TRBV11-3 and TRBJ2-2; 9 nucleotides agree with TRBD1. The sequencing input was peripheral blood. The CDR3 nucleotides read TGTGCCAGCAGCTCCAGGGGACAGGGCCCCGGGGAGCTGTTTTTT. Its translation: CASSSRGQGPGELFF.